These T cell receptor beta chains were read from a single sample in a study of blood T cell repertoires in COVID-19. Method: immunoSEQ multiplex PCR; TCRdb's copy keeps in-frame clones and lacks some. The sample carries approximately 180,000 clones, around 89% recorded once. Sequenced sample: peripheral blood. These receptors originate from a human donor in a cohort sampled during active COVID-19. Both conserved end residues are part of each CDR3. Each record gives: D gene, V gene, J gene, clone size, CDR3 protein, CDR3 DNA. D genes are given only for firm matches. Clone size is shown for a subset of rows, as once, few, many or a class of expanded clone.

.	TRBV9	TRBJ1-1	.	CASSVGGKLNTEAFF	TGTGCCAGCAGCGTAGGCGGAAAGCTGAACACTGAAGCTTTCTTT
.	TRBV6-1	TRBJ1-1	.	CASSEGGTEAFF	TGTGCCAGCAGTGAAGGAGGGACTGAAGCTTTCTTT
TRBD1	TRBV5-8	TRBJ2-5	.	CASSPHGTGKETQYF	TGTGCCAGCAGCCCTCACGGGACAGGGAAAGAGACCCAGTACTTC
TRBD2	TRBV5-4	TRBJ2-6	once	CASSPGTSGAISGANVLTF	TGTGCCAGCAGCCCCGGGACTAGCGGGGCGATCTCTGGGGCCAACGTCCTGACTTTC
TRBD1	TRBV28	TRBJ2-1	.	CASMGQGELSYNEQFF	TGTGCCAGCATGGGACAGGGGGAATTATCCTACAATGAGCAGTTCTTC
.	TRBV28	TRBJ2-1	.	CASSPRGTGVYEQFF	TGTGCCAGCAGTCCCCGAGGGACGGGAGTATATGAGCAGTTCTTC
TRBD2	TRBV29-1	TRBJ2-1	.	CSPLSLAGVSYNEQFF	TGCAGCCCCCTCAGTTTAGCGGGAGTATCCTACAATGAGCAGTTCTTC
.	TRBV7-8	TRBJ2-7	few	CASSLQGWWYF	TGTGCCAGCAGCCTCCAGGGGTGGTGGTACTTC
.	TRBV6-5	TRBJ2-3	.	CASSYGGPTTDTQYF	TGTGCCAGCAGTTACGGAGGGCCTACCACAGATACGCAGTATTTT
TRBD1	TRBV11-2	TRBJ2-1	.	CASSPRQGPPYNEQFF	TGTGCCAGCAGCCCAAGACAGGGCCCTCCCTACAATGAGCAGTTCTTC
.	TRBV19	TRBJ1-3	few	CASTGVLAGNTIYF	TGTGCCAGTACGGGGGTACTGGCTGGAAACACCATATATTTT
.	TRBV10-3	TRBJ2-5	.	CAISESALQETQYF	TGTGCCATCAGTGAGTCTGCGTTACAAGAGACCCAGTACTTC
.	TRBV20-1	TRBJ1-4	.	CSASRSATNEKLFF	TGCAGTGCTAGTCGGTCTGCAACTAATGAAAAACTGTTTTTT
.	TRBV19	TRBJ1-2	once	CASSIASQRTYGYTF	TGTGCCAGTAGTATAGCTTCACAGAGAACCTATGGCTACACCTTC
TRBD1	TRBV5-1	TRBJ2-3	.	CASVFDRGTDTQYF	TGCGCCAGCGTTTTCGACAGGGGCACAGATACGCAGTATTTT
.	TRBV30	TRBJ1-3	.	CAWSISSGNTIYF	TGTGCCTGGAGTATCAGCTCTGGAAACACCATATATTTT
TRBD1	TRBV7-9	TRBJ1-1	few	CASSDWGQRVTFF	TGTGCCAGCAGCGACTGGGGACAGAGGGTTACTTTCTTT
TRBD1	TRBV6-1	TRBJ2-6	.	CASSERVAGGAAGANVLTF	TGTGCCAGCAGTGAAAGGGTGGCAGGGGGCGCAGCCGGGGCCAACGTCCTGACTTTC
.	TRBV7-6	TRBJ2-5	.	CASSFRGSMGGQETQYF	TGTGCCAGCAGCTTCCGGGGCTCGATGGGGGGCCAAGAGACCCAGTACTTC
.	TRBV5-6	TRBJ2-4	.	CASSLYGRVNIQYF	TGTGCCAGCAGCTTATATGGCAGGGTGAACATTCAGTACTTC
.	TRBV9	TRBJ1-3	.	CASSVATGSSGNTIYF	TGTGCCAGCAGCGTAGCTACAGGGTCCTCTGGAAACACCATATATTTT
TRBD2	TRBV6-2/TRBV6-3	TRBJ2-7	.	CASSKGPSGGGYEQYF	TGTGCCAGCAGCAAGGGGCCTAGCGGCGGCGGGTACGAGCAGTACTTC
.	TRBV30	TRBJ1-4	.	CAWSSGPPREKLFF	TGTGCCTGGAGTAGCGGGCCGCCGAGGGAAAAACTGTTTTTT
TRBD2	TRBV11-2	TRBJ2-7	.	CASSRRTSGSNEQYF	TGTGCCAGCAGCCGACGGACTAGCGGGAGTAACGAGCAGTACTTC
.	TRBV5-4	TRBJ2-6	.	CASSPGGLGANVLTF	TGTGCCAGCAGCCCCGGGGGGCTTGGGGCCAACGTCCTGACTTTC
TRBD1	TRBV5-1	TRBJ1-2	.	CASSLGTGLGYTF	TGCGCCAGCAGCTTGGGGACAGGGCTTGGCTACACCTTC
.	TRBV24-1	TRBJ2-5	.	CATSESRPPNPQETQYF	TGTGCCACCAGTGAAAGCCGTCCCCCTAACCCCCAAGAGACCCAGTACTTC
.	TRBV28	TRBJ2-2	.	CASSIPLGGTGELFF	TGTGCCAGCAGTATACCGCTCGGCGGCACCGGGGAGCTGTTTTTT
TRBD1	TRBV4-3	TRBJ1-2	.	CASSGDRGYGYTF	TGCGCCAGCAGCGGGGACAGGGGGTATGGCTACACCTTC
.	TRBV27	TRBJ2-7	.	CASSPIRGAPSTYEQYF	TGTGCCAGCAGTCCGATCAGGGGGGCCCCTTCAACCTACGAGCAGTACTTC
.	TRBV28	TRBJ1-3	.	CASSSPGSGNTIYF	TGTGCCAGCAGTTCCCCGGGCTCTGGAAACACCATATATTTT
.	TRBV2	TRBJ1-3	.	CASSEDGRSGNTIYF	TGTGCCAGCAGTGAAGACGGGAGGTCTGGAAACACCATATATTTT
.	TRBV5-4	TRBJ2-7	.	CASSLGGGGRPLYEQYF	TGTGCCAGCAGCTTGGGGGGAGGCGGGCGGCCCCTCTACGAGCAGTACTTC
.	TRBV6-5	TRBJ2-7	.	CASSSPDKLYEQYF	TGTGCCAGCAGTTCCCCTGACAAGCTCTACGAGCAGTACTTC
TRBD1	TRBV19	TRBJ2-2	.	CASKPTGGLLNTGELFF	TGTGCCAGTAAACCTACAGGGGGCTTATTAAACACCGGGGAGCTGTTTTTT
.	TRBV28	TRBJ1-1	.	CASSTRQDLTEAFF	TGTGCCAGCAGTACTCGACAGGACCTCACTGAAGCTTTCTTT
TRBD1	TRBV29-1	TRBJ2-2	.	CSVNPTGTGELFF	TGCAGCGTCAACCCGACAGGGACCGGGGAGCTGTTTTTT
TRBD1	TRBV7-2	TRBJ1-5	.	CASRPGTGTNQPQHF	TGTGCCAGCAGACCGGGGACAGGGACTAATCAGCCCCAGCATTTT
.	TRBV7-2	TRBJ2-1	once	CASSSRIGEQFF	TGTGCCAGCAGCTCACGTATCGGTGAGCAGTTCTTC
TRBD2	TRBV19	TRBJ2-5	few	CASSILGGGYDQETQYF	TGTGCCAGTAGTATATTGGGCGGGGGATACGACCAAGAGACCCAGTACTTC
.	TRBV18	TRBJ1-2	.	CASSPQAIRRENYGYTF	TGTGCCAGCTCACCACAAGCCATTCGAAGGGAGAACTATGGCTACACCTTC
TRBD1	TRBV7-2	TRBJ1-5	.	CASSPGRQGAKSAPQHF	TGTGCCAGCAGCCCGGGGCGACAGGGGGCTAAATCAGCCCCACAGCATTTT
.	TRBV30	TRBJ1-1	once	CAWSPHVNTEAFF	TGTGCCTGGAGTCCACACGTGAACACTGAAGCTTTCTTT
TRBD1	TRBV29-1	TRBJ2-7	.	CSVEATGQGYEQYF	TGCAGCGTTGAAGCAACGGGACAGGGCTACGAGCAGTACTTC
.	TRBV6-5	TRBJ1-2	.	CASSYSRDYGYTF	TGTGCCAGCAGTTACTCCCGGGACTATGGCTACACCTTC
TRBD1	TRBV6-5	TRBJ1-1	.	CASSWDSSRGTEAFF	TGTGCCAGCAGTTGGGACAGCTCCCGGGGCACTGAAGCTTTCTTT
TRBD2	TRBV6-2/TRBV6-3	TRBJ2-7	.	CASSGTSESYEQYF	TGTGCCAGCAGTGGGACTAGCGAGTCCTACGAGCAGTACTTC
TRBD2	TRBV11-2	TRBJ2-7	.	CASSLEWGGSHEQYF	TGTGCCAGCAGCTTAGAATGGGGGGGGTCCCACGAGCAGTACTTC
TRBD1	TRBV19	TRBJ1-5	.	CASSDRVGQPQHF	TGTGCCAGTAGCGACAGGGTCGGTCAGCCCCAGCATTTT
TRBD1	TRBV5-1	TRBJ1-6	.	CASSTSGTGGSNSPLHF	TGCGCCAGCAGCACCTCCGGGACAGGGGGTTCTAATTCACCCCTCCACTTT
TRBD1	TRBV7-8	TRBJ2-7	.	CASSPRQGNPYEQYF	TGTGCCAGCAGCCCCAGACAGGGGAACCCCTACGAGCAGTACTTC
TRBD1	TRBV3-1/TRBV3-2	TRBJ2-7	.	CASSQGGTGGYEQYF	TGTGCCAGCAGCCAAGGGGGGACAGGCGGCTACGAGCAGTACTTC